Below, one T cell receptor beta chain is given with its context. Its matching antigen is unknown. The sample is drawn from a study of cytomegalovirus exposure and HLA in healthy donors. Study information: There were 117 million unique TCR beta sequences, drawn from some 180 million T cells, in an earlier analysis. Study-wide results and caveats: Earlier analysis found most TCR beta V segments productive about 87% or about 30% of the time.

Vbeta (60) and Jbeta (13) primers were used in the PCR. Per the original data handling: Later, tens of millions of unique TCR beta chains were counted in an analysis, and some 10 million of them were shared. Method: immunoSEQ multiplex PCR; TCRdb's copy keeps in-frame clones and lacks some. V and J calls and clone size are those listed in that table; D and trimming were worked out from the DNA. The sample shows 90,000 to 120,000 clones, roughly 80% of them seen only once. The germline gives CDR1 SGHAT, CDR2 FQNNGV. The germline V and J ends were trimmed by 10 bases and 3 bases, with 7 bases remaining between them. This CDR3 contains 10 residues.

This clonotype originated in a man in his thirties or forties in good health and CMV-seronegative. Sequencing was carried out using PBMCs. The chain has TRBV11-2 and TRBJ2-7; perhaps TRBD1 as D (6 bases). As DNA, the CDR3 is TGTGCCAAAGGGGGCTACGAGCAGTACTTC. It is translated as CAKGGYEQYF.